This T cell receptor beta chain was recovered during a study of early T cells in non-severe SARS-CoV-2 infection. This clonotype occurred a few times. Germline assignment: CDR1 SQVTM and CDR2 ANQGSEA. The CDR3 length is 13 residues. The germline V and J ends were trimmed by 4 bases and 0 bases, with 7 bases remaining between them. A single record per CDR3 protein comes from TCRdb applying MiXCR to the 5' RACE reads. The data contain 60,000 to 75,000 distinct CDR3 sequences, 12% of them singletons. The sequence was obtained from an adult who was a healthcare worker with PCR-confirmed SARS-CoV-2 infection or an uninfected control (not recorded which). This chain uses TRBV29-1 with TRBJ1-5; D might be TRBD1 (5 bases). The specimen sequenced was whole blood. CDR3 in DNA: TGCAGCGTTGCCGGGGCTAGCAATCAGCCCCAGCATTTT. It yields the protein CSVAGASNQPQHF. Drawing the rest from reference TRBV29-1 and TRBJ1-5, the complete variable domain is SAVISQKPSRDICQRGTSLTIQCQVDSQVTMMFWYRQQPGQSLTLIATANQGSEATYESGFVIDKFPISRPNLTFSTLTVSNMSPEDSSIYLCSVAGASNQPQHFGDGTRLSIL.